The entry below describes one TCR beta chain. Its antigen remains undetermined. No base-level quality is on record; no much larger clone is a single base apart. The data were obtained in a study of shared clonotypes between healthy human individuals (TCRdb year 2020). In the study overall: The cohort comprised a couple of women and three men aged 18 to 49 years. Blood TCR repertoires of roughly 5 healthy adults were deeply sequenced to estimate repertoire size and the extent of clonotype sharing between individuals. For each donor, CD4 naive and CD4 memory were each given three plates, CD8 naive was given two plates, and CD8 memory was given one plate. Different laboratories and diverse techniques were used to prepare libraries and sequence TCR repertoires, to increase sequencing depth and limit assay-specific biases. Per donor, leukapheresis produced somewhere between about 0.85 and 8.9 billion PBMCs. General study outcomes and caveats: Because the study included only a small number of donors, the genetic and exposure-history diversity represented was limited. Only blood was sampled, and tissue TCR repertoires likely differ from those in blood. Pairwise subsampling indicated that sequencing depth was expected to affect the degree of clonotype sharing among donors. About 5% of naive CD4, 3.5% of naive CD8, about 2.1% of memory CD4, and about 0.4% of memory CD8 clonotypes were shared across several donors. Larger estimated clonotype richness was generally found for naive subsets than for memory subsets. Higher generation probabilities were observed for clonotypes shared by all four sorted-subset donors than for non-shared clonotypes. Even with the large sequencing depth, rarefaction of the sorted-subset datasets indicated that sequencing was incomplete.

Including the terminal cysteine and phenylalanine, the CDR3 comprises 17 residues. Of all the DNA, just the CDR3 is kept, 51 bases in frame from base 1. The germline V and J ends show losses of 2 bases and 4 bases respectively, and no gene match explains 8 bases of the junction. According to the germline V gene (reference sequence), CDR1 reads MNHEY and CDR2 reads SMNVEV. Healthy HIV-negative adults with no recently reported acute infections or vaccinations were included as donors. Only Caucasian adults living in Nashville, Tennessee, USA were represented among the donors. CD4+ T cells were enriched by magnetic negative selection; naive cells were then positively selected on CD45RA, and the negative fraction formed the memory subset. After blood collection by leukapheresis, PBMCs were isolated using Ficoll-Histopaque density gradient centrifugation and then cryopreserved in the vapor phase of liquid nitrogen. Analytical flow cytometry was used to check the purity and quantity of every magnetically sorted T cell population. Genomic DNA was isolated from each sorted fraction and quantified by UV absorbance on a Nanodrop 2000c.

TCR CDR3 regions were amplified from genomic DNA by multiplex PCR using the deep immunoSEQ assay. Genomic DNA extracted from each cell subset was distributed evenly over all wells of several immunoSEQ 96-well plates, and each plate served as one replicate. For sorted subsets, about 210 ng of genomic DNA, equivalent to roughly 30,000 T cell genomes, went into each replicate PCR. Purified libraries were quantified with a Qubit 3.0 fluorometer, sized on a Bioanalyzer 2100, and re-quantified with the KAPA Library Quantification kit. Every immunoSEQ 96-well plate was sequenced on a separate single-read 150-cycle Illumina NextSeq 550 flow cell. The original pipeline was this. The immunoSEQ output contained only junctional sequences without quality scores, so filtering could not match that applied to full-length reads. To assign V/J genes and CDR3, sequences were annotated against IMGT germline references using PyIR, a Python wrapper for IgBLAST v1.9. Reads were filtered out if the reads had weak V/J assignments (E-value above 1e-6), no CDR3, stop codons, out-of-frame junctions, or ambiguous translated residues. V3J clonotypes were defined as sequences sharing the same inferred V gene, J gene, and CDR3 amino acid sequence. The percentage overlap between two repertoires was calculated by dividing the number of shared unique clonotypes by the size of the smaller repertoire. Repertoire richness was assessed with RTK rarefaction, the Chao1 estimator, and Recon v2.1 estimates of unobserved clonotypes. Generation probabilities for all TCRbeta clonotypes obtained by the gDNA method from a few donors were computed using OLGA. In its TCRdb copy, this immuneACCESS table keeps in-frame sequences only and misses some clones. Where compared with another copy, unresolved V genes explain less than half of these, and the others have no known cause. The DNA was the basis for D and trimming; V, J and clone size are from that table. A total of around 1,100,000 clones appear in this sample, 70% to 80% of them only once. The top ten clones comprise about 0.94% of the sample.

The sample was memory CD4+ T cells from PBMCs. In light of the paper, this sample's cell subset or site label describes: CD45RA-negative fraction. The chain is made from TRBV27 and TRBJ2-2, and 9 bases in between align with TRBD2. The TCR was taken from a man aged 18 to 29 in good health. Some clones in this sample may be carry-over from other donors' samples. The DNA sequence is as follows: TGTGCCAGCAGTTTAGGGATAGCGGGAGTTAGCACCGGGGAGCTGTTTTTT. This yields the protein CASSLGIAGVSTGELFF.